This T cell receptor (beta chain) was captured in a study of a mutant IDH1 vaccine in newly diagnosed glioma. Overall study context: The study gave patients eight vaccinations in weeks 1, 3, 5, 7, 11, 15, 19, 23. Vaccination followed radiotherapy alone by 4-6 weeks, or accompanied temozolomide cycles. Previous care, which was radiotherapy, temozolomide, or both, most often involved both.

Stated time point: week 23, last vaccination. Doses consisted of 300 ug of mutant IDH1 20-mer peptide each, paired with topical imiquimod. The protocol was immunoSEQ multiplex PCR, while the TCRdb copy is restricted to in-frame clones and leaves out a portion. The table lists roughly 76,000 clones, 65% to 90% of them singletons, with under 2.5% in the top ten. For this clone: As yet, its antigen is unknown.

Study-level findings and limits: Whatever changes occurred in top peripheral T cell clonotypes seemed unrelated to pseudoprogression.

This sequence was found in a man between 25 and 39 years old with glioma. Some clones in this sample may be carry-over from other donors' samples. This sample comprised PBMCs, obtained from a glioma patient whose treatment included an IDH1 peptide vaccine.

CDR3: CASSLGLFYEQYF. The CDR3 DNA reads TGTGCCAGCAGCTTGGGACTGTTCTACGAGCAGTACTTC. The chain combines TRBV5-6 with TRBJ2-7; D call uncertain. The ends were cut back, 0 bases at V and 3 bases at J, with 7 bases in the middle. Germline loops: CDR1 SGHDT, CDR2 YYEEEE. The CDR3 has 13 residues.